This entry lists 24 T cell receptor beta chains sequenced from one sample in a study of blood T cell repertoires in COVID-19. The method was immunoSEQ multiplex PCR; TCRdb's version includes in-frame clones alone and lacks a portion of them. The top ten clones hold about 1.2% of a sample with 250,000 to 350,000 clones, over 70% of them seen once. The sample taken for sequencing was peripheral blood. The receptors derive from a woman aged 50 to 65 with acute or convalescent COVID-19.

The rearrangement joins TRBV5-8 to TRBJ1-1, with unresolved D. The CDR3 runs 14 residues. Germline-derived CDR1 and CDR2 are SGHTS and YDEGEE. V shed 0 bases and J shed 3 bases, with 9 bases lying between them. The chain's CDR3 is CASSLGGLDTEAFF. As DNA, the CDR3 is TGTGCCAGCAGCTTGGGAGGACTGGACACTGAAGCTTTCTTT.

V usage is TRBV5-4 and J usage is TRBJ2-3; tentative D call: TRBD2 (7 bases). Germline V CDR1 and CDR2: SGHNT, YYREEE (reference sequence). This CDR3 is 17 amino acids long. V lost 4 bases to trimming and J lost 1 base, with 19 bases between them. CDR3 nucleotides: TGTGCCAGCAGCAGGGGGGGCCCCCTAGTAGGCACAGATACGCAGTATTTT. Translation gives CASSRGGPLVGTDTQYF.

The chain combines TRBV19 with TRBJ1-1; TRBD1 matches 7 bases. J lost 4 bases, V lost 2 bases, and 4 bases had no gene match. Germline CDR1 LNHDA, CDR2 SQIVND (reference sequence). The CDR3 covers 14 residues. CDR3 sequence: CASSIIGGGTEAFF. DNA of the CDR3: TGTGCCAGTAGTATAATAGGGGGCGGCACTGAAGCTTTCTTT. The variable domain in full, completed from reference TRBV19 and TRBJ1-1, reads DGGITQSPKYLFRKEGQNVTLSCEQNLNHDAMYWYRQDPGQGLRLIYYSQIVNDFQKGDIAEGYSVSREKKESFPLTVTSAQKNPTAFYLCASSIIGGGTEAFFGQGTRLTVV.

The chain is built from TRBV2 and TRBJ2-7; a possible D gene is TRBD1 (6 bases). Trimming removed 4 bases at V and 5 bases at J, with 9 bases between. CDR1 and CDR2 (germline): SNHLY, FYNNEI. The CDR3 loop spans 12 amino acids. This CDR3 reads CASSVTGNEQYV. Written as DNA, the CDR3 is TGTGCCAGCAGTGTTACAGGGAACGAGCAGTACGTC.

This clone was seen only a few times. The gene calls are TRBV27 and TRBJ1-2; 9 bases are shared with TRBD1. Germline V CDR1 and CDR2: MNHEY, SMNVEV (reference sequence). This CDR3 has 17 residues. Germline trimming cut 5 bases from V and 5 bases from J; bases unmatched to any gene: 15. The DNA of the CDR3 is TGTGCCAGCAGTCCTATGCCCGTGGGACAGGGAAGGTATGGCTACACCTTC. It translates to CASSPMPVGQGRYGYTF.

The chain links TRBV7-9 to TRBJ1-2; D is perhaps TRBD1 (5 bases). Germline loops: CDR1 SEHNR, CDR2 FQNEAQ (reference sequence). The V gene lost 5 bases and the J gene lost 4 bases, with 14 bases spanning the gap. The CDR3 has 14 amino acids. Here the CDR3 reads CASSLTRDSYGYTF. In DNA form, the CDR3 reads TGTGCCAGCAGCCTTACGCGGGACTCCTATGGCTACACCTTC.

The chain employs TRBV18 and TRBJ1-2, with D perhaps TRBD1 (5 bases). With 4 bases removed from V and 2 bases from J, the gap between germline ends came to 14 bases. The germline V gene has CDR1 KGHSH and CDR2 LQKENI. The CDR3 is 15 residues long. CDR3 sequence: CASSLGGFDNYGYTF. The DNA for the CDR3 is TGTGCCAGCTCACTCGGGGGTTTCGACAACTATGGCTACACCTTC. Together with reference TRBV18 and TRBJ1-2, the CDR3 gives the full variable domain: NAGVMQNPRHLVRRRGQEARLRCSPMKGHSHVYWYRQLPEEGLKFMVYLQKENIIDESGMPKERFSAEFPKEGPSILRIQQVVRGDSAAYFCASSLGGFDNYGYTFGSGTRLTVV.

V gene TRBV6-5 combines with J gene TRBJ1-2; possibly TRBD1 for D (6 bases). The germline V gene has CDR1 MNHEY and CDR2 SVGAGI. The germline V and J ends were trimmed by 6 bases and 2 bases, with 13 bases remaining between them. This CDR3 is built from 14 residues. The CDR3, as DNA: TGTGCCAGCAGGAGCAGGACAGAGAACTATGGCTACACCTTC. Amino acid sequence: CASRSRTENYGYTF.

The chain uses TRBV19 and TRBJ2-6; tentative D call: TRBD1 (6 bases). This CDR3 region has 17 residues. The germline V gene encodes CDR1 LNHDA and CDR2 SQIVND (reference sequence). Trimming removed 1 base at V and 0 bases at J, with 10 bases between. In DNA, the CDR3 is TGTGCCAGTAGTATAGGCAGGGGTAGCTCTGGGGCCAACGTCCTGACTTTC. Translated: CASSIGRGSSGANVLTF.

This chain links TRBV6-5 with TRBJ2-1, with D maybe TRBD2 (6 bases). The CDR3 has 13 amino acids. The germline V gene encodes CDR1 MNHEY and CDR2 SVGAGI. V lost 9 bases, J lost 5 bases, and 14 bases lay in between. CDR3 sequence: CASSGAPHNEQFF. CDR3 in DNA: TGTGCCAGTAGCGGTGCTCCCCACAATGAGCAGTTCTTC.

This chain uses TRBV7-9 with TRBJ1-2, with D perhaps matching TRBD1 (5 bases). Germline V CDR1 and CDR2: SEHNR, FQNEAQ (reference sequence). CDR3 length equals 15 residues. The V and J ends lost 5 bases and 4 bases respectively, with 17 bases between them. The CDR3 nucleotides read TGTGCCAGCAGCGAAGGGGCGGAGACCTCCTATGGCTACACCTTC. Protein product: CASSEGAETSYGYTF.

V is TRBV7-9 and J is TRBJ2-6, with D uncertain. The germline V and J ends were trimmed by 2 bases and 0 bases, with 11 bases remaining between them. The CDR3 loop spans 17 amino acids. CDR1 is SEHNR and CDR2 is FQNEAQ in the germline V gene (reference sequence). The CDR3 bases are TGTGCCAGCAGCTTATCGGCAGGCGACTCTGGGGCCAACGTCCTGACTTTC. This translates into CASSLSAGDSGANVLTF. Using reference TRBV7-9 and TRBJ2-6 for the parts outside the CDR3, the full variable domain is DTGVSQNPRHKITKRGQNVTFRCDPISEHNRLYWYRQTLGQGPEFLTYFQNEAQLEKSRLLSDRFSAERPKGSFSTLEIQRTEQGDSAMYLCASSLSAGDSGANVLTFGAGSRLTVL.

The chain combines TRBV15 with TRBJ2-7; 9 bases are shared with TRBD1. There are 15 residues in the CDR3. From germline, CDR1 is LNHNV and CDR2 YYDKDF (reference sequence). V lost 5 bases to trimming and J lost 4 bases; unmatched junction nucleotides: 9. CDR3 sequence (DNA): TGTGCCACCAGCCGAAACAGGGGGCAGTATTACGAGCAGTACTTC. Translating gives CATSRNRGQYYEQYF.

This rearrangement joins TRBV5-6 to TRBJ1-2; D is perhaps TRBD1 (5 bases). Germline V gene data show CDR1 as SGHDT and CDR2 as YYEEEE. The CDR3 sequence is 15 residues long. Trimming removed 0 bases at V and 0 bases at J, with 9 bases between. The CDR3 sequence: CASSLGGTTNYGYTF. The CDR3, as DNA: TGTGCCAGCAGCTTGGGGGGCACCACTAACTATGGCTACACCTTC.

The rearrangement joins TRBV19 to TRBJ2-5; TRBD2 agrees at 10 bases. V lost 5 bases and J lost 7; bases outside the gene matches: 13. The germline gives CDR1 LNHDA, CDR2 SQIVND (reference sequence). CDR3 length: 16 amino acids. The CDR3 DNA reads as TGTGCCAGTAGTCCTGGGGTAGCGGGGGGTTCGCGGACCCAGTACTTC. Its protein product is CASSPGVAGGSRTQYF.

In its sample, this clone was seen once. The rearrangement links TRBV19 to TRBJ2-3, with TRBD2 matching over 10 bases. Germline V CDR1 and CDR2: LNHDA, SQIVND (reference sequence). The length of the CDR3 is 18 residues. The V and J ends lost 1 base and 2 bases, in that order; junction bases with no gene match: 9. DNA for the CDR3: TGTGCCAGTAGTATAGCGCGACTAGCGGGCCCACTCACAGATACGCAGTATTTT. It encodes CASSIARLAGPLTDTQYF.

The CDR3 DNA follows: TGTGCCAGCAGTTACAGGGGCTCCATGGGCTACACCTTC. Its protein product is CASSYRGSMGYTF. The V gene is TRBV25-1, the J gene TRBJ1-2, with 7 bases aligning to TRBD1. CDR3 size: 13 residues. V was clipped by 5 bases and J by 8 bases; unmatched bases: 8. The germline V gene encodes CDR1 MGHDK and CDR2 SYGVNS.

The chain employs TRBV30 and TRBJ1-4; 9 bases map to TRBD1. CDR3 size: 14 residues. Germline assignment: CDR1 GTSNPN and CDR2 SVGIG (reference sequence). Losses at the gene ends were 5 bases for V and 8 bases for J; bases not matched to a gene: 9. This CDR3 is CAWGDRESREKLFF. The CDR3 DNA follows: TGTGCCTGGGGGGACAGGGAATCCCGGGAAAAACTGTTTTTT.

The chain links TRBV3-1 (or the pseudogene TRBV3-2) to TRBJ1-2; D remains unclear. This CDR3 contains 14 residues. Per germline, CDR1 LGHDT and CDR2 YNNKEL (reference sequence). Between the trimmed V and J ends, which lost 4 bases and 9 bases, there was a span of 18 bases. The CDR3 loop is CASSPRGPSVSYTF. The DNA for the CDR3 is TGTGCCAGCAGCCCACGAGGGCCCTCCGTAAGCTACACCTTC.

V usage is TRBV27 and J usage is TRBJ1-2, with a possible D match to TRBD1 (5 bases). Deletions cut 1 base from V and 8 bases from J, with 20 bases between. In germline, CDR1 is MNHEY, CDR2 SMNVEV (reference sequence). This CDR3 is 16 amino acids long. CDR3 sequence: CASSLWTQTAAEGYTF. CDR3 nucleotides: TGTGCCAGCAGTTTATGGACACAGACAGCCGCCGAGGGCTACACCTTC.

This chain links TRBV5-1 with TRBJ2-2; 7 bases are shared with TRBD2. V lost 2 bases to trimming and J lost 3 bases; unmatched junction nucleotides: 7. CDR1 is SGHRS, CDR2 YFSETQ, per germline. The length of the CDR3 is 16 residues. The CDR3 sequence: CASSFLTGRDTGELFF. CDR3 sequence (DNA): TGCGCCAGCAGCTTCTTGACGGGGAGGGACACCGGGGAGCTGTTTTTT.

This clone was counted between two and nine times. This chain links TRBV2 with TRBJ1-1; no reliable D call. The CDR3 covers 13 residues. Germline CDR1 SNHLY, CDR2 FYNNEI. The ends were cut back, 5 bases at V and 3 bases at J, with 10 bases in the middle. In DNA form, the CDR3 reads TGTGCCAGCAGTAGGAGCGGGGACACTGAAGCTTTCTTT. Translated, it gives CASSRSGDTEAFF.

This clone was seen a single time. The V call is TRBV6-5, the J call TRBJ1-5; TRBD1 matches at 9 bases. The germline gives CDR1 MNHEY, CDR2 SVGAGI. V shed 6 bases, J shed 6 bases, and the junction held 6 bases outside the gene matches. This CDR3 spans 14 amino acids. The chain's CDR3 is CASSRTGGFQPQHF. In nucleotides, the CDR3 is TGTGCCAGCAGCCGAACAGGGGGCTTTCAGCCCCAGCATTTT.

In DNA, the CDR3 is TGCGCCAGCAGCTTGACAGGGGGTTTTTTGAACACTGAAGCTTTCTTT. This gives the protein CASSLTGGFLNTEAFF. The V gene is TRBV5-1, the J gene TRBJ1-1, with 8 bases aligning to TRBD1. This CDR3 region has 16 residues. J lost 0 bases, V lost 1 base, and 5 bases had no gene match. Germline V gives CDR1 SGHRS, CDR2 YFSETQ.